The sequence of this T cell receptor beta chain was determined in a study of cytomegalovirus exposure and HLA in healthy donors. Findings and limits, study-wide: Reported findings show TCR beta sequences accurately forecast HLA-A and HLA-B alleles in most subjects.

The junction had 3 bases not matched to a gene; V was cut back by 0 bases and J by 5 bases. Germline loops: CDR1 SGHDT, CDR2 YYEEEE. The CDR3 has 15 amino acids. 13 Jbeta primers and 60 Vbeta primers were used for the PCR. The repertoire was sequenced with immunoSEQ multiplex PCR; TCRdb's copy has only in-frame clones and lacks some. The profile shows around 150,000 clones, around 76% of them singletons. This clone was counted between two and nine times. Its antigen is as yet unknown. The source material was PBMCs. J is TRBJ2-2 and V is TRBV5-6; 8 nucleotides agree with TRBD1. The receptor was derived from a man aged 35 to 55 in good health and CMV-seropositive. This CDR3 is CASSLVGTGTGELFF. In DNA form, the CDR3 reads TGTGCCAGCAGCTTGGTAGGGACAGGAACCGGGGAGCTGTTTTTT.